Each of the 17 T cell receptor beta chains below was sequenced from the same sample in a study of cytotoxic CD8 clonotypes in ibrutinib-treated CLL (dated by TCRdb to about 2021). This specimen's time point label, per the study, means: about twelve months on ibrutinib. The library was prepared using the immunoSEQ multiplex PCR assay. TCRdb provides this immuneACCESS table in a form limited to in-frame rearrangements. Some clones are lacking; in checked studies, under half of them reflect an unresolved V gene, and why the rest are absent is not known. Within this sample are 40,000 or so clones, with roughly 69% of them counted one time only. Roughly 12% of the sample goes to the ten largest clones. Sample: PBMCs, taken after 12 months of ibrutinib treatment. The source is a human donor with chronic lymphocytic leukemia.

The genes are TRBV19 and TRBJ1-2; D is possibly TRBD1 (6 bases). The CDR3 has 17 residues. CDR1 and CDR2 from the germline V gene are LNHDA and SQIVND (reference sequence). Trimming stripped 1 base from V and 3 bases from J, with 18 bases between. The CDR3 loop is CASSIGSRDTTYYGYTF. CDR3 DNA sequence: TGTGCCAGTAGTATAGGCTCTCGGGACACGACCTACTATGGCTACACCTTC. Combining the CDR3 with reference TRBV19 and TRBJ1-2 gives the whole variable domain DGGITQSPKYLFRKEGQNVTLSCEQNLNHDAMYWYRQDPGQGLRLIYYSQIVNDFQKGDIAEGYSVSREKKESFPLTVTSAQKNPTAFYLCASSIGSRDTTYYGYTFGSGTRLTVV.

V gene TRBV6-5 combines with J gene TRBJ1-4; D unresolved. The germline V and J ends were trimmed by 0 bases and 5 bases, with 13 bases remaining between them. There are 16 residues in the CDR3. The germline V gene has CDR1 MNHEY and CDR2 SVGAGI. Here the CDR3 DNA reads TGTGCCAGCAGTTACTCGATCGGCTCTCTAAATGAAAAACTGTTTTTT. Translating it yields CASSYSIGSLNEKLFF.

The V gene is TRBV6-4, the J gene TRBJ1-1; no reliable D call. This CDR3 spans 12 amino acids. V lost 0 bases and J 8 bases, leaving 7 bases between the germline ends. Germline CDR1 MRHNA, CDR2 SNTAGT. CDR3 DNA: TGTGCCAGCAGTGACTCGGGGAGAGAAGCTTTCTTT. Amino acid sequence: CASSDSGREAFF.

This chain uses TRBV6-1 with TRBJ1-1; perhaps TRBD1 as D (6 bases). The CDR3 is 13 amino acids. Trimming cost V 0 bases and J 6 bases, with 8 bases left between them. Germline lookup yields CDR1 MNHNS and CDR2 SASEGT. Written as DNA, the CDR3 is TGTGCCAGCAGTGAAGCGCAGGGGTCTGAAGCTTTCTTT. Translated: CASSEAQGSEAFF.

The chain has TRBV11-2 and TRBJ2-2; 7 bases are shared with TRBD1. CDR1 SGHAT and CDR2 FQNNGV come from the germline V gene. This CDR3 has 16 residues. V was clipped by 1 base and J by 6 bases; unmatched bases: 8. CDR3 in DNA: TGTGCCAGCAGCTTAGCCATCAATACAGGGGCCGGGGAGCTGTTTTTT. Translated: CASSLAINTGAGELFF.

This clone has only a few counts. The genes are TRBV7-2 and TRBJ2-1, with 9 nucleotides matching TRBD2. CDR1 and CDR2 from the germline V gene are SGHTA and FQGNSA. With 3 bases clipped from V and 5 bases from J, the junction kept 5 bases outside the gene matches. The CDR3 spans 15 residues. The CDR3 DNA reads TGTGCCAGCAGCTTGGGGACTAGCTACAACAATGAGCAGTTCTTC. Translation: CASSLGTSYNNEQFF.

The rearrangement links TRBV7-3 to TRBJ2-3, with TRBD1 identical over 8 bases. Germline V CDR1 and CDR2: SGHTA, FQGTGA. There are 14 residues in the CDR3. V lost 4 bases to trimming and J lost 2 bases; unmatched junction nucleotides: 2. The CDR3 DNA follows: TGTGCCAGCAGCTCGACAGGGGCCACAGATACGCAGTATTTT. It yields the protein CASSSTGATDTQYF.

This clone was seen only once. The V and J genes are TRBV25-1 and TRBJ2-1; D not resolved. V was clipped by 1 base and J by 6 bases, with 22 bases between them. The CDR3 totals 18 residues. CDR1 and CDR2 (germline): MGHDK, SYGVNS. CDR3 coding DNA: TGTGCCAGCAGTGAATTTCACCTTGCGGATACTACCGCCAATGAGCAGTTCTTC. Amino acid sequence: CASSEFHLADTTANEQFF.

V is TRBV6-5 and J is TRBJ1-2; no firm D call. Per germline, CDR1 MNHEY and CDR2 SVGAGI. Trimming left V 7 bases short and J 8 bases short, with 14 bases between. The CDR3 length is 12 residues. In DNA, the CDR3 is TGTGCCAGCACCGAGATAGGCTCAGGCTACACCTTC. It codes for CASTEIGSGYTF.

Regarding this clone: This CDR3 is missing its conserved last phenylalanine or tryptophan, likely due to a read error. The limits of the CDR3 on the DNA are not certain, so only TCRdb's listed CDR3 is given. The chain combines TRBV2 with TRBJ2-7. The CDR3 is 14 residues long, ends included. The germline V gene has CDR1 SNHLY and CDR2 FYNNEI. CDR3: CASSEWGFDTVHKY.

The rearrangement uses TRBV5-6 and TRBJ1-1; D remains unclear. Germline assignment: CDR1 SGHDT and CDR2 YYEEEE. Trimming removed 5 bases from V and 3 bases from J, with 14 bases in between. This CDR3 comprises 14 residues. CDR3 protein: CASRWAGGDTEAFF. In DNA, the CDR3 is TGTGCCAGCAGGTGGGCTGGAGGTGACACTGAAGCTTTCTTT.

This clone appeared a single time. V and J are TRBV11-2 and TRBJ1-1; tentatively, D is TRBD1 (6 bases). Trimming shortened V by 2 bases and J by 0 bases, and 13 bases separated the two germline ends. CDR1 and CDR2 from the germline V gene are SGHAT and FQNNGV. The CDR3 sequence is 16 residues long. This CDR3 is CASSLRQGTLNTEAFF. CDR3 DNA: TGTGCCAGCAGCTTAAGGCAGGGGACACTGAACACTGAAGCTTTCTTT.

The rearrangement joins TRBV11-3 to TRBJ2-1; the D call may be TRBD1 or TRBD2 (5 bases each). The CDR3 is 13 residues long. Germline V gene lookup returns CDR1 SGHNT and CDR2 YENEEA. V shed 1 base and J shed 9 bases, with 10 bases lying between them. CDR3 amino acids: CASSLVFGAEQFF. CDR3 bases: TGTGCCAGCAGCTTAGTATTCGGGGCTGAGCAGTTCTTC.

This clone was detected only once. V usage is TRBV11-2 and J usage is TRBJ2-7; D might be TRBD1 or TRBD2, each matching 5 bases. This CDR3 is 15 amino acids long. The germline CDR1 and CDR2 sequences are SGHAT and FQNNGV. Trimming left V 5 bases short and J 2 bases short, with 16 bases between. DNA for the CDR3: TGTGCCAGCAGCCTCAATTCCGGGACGACCTACGAGCAGTACTTC. Encoded protein: CASSLNSGTTYEQYF.

This chain links TRBV28 with TRBJ1-1, with 7 bases aligning to TRBD1. The CDR3 covers 14 residues. Germline lookup yields CDR1 MDHEN and CDR2 SYDVKM. J was trimmed by 5 bases and V by 5 bases; bases with no gene match: 8. This chain's CDR3 is CASSDLTGKTEAFF. CDR3 sequence (DNA): TGTGCCAGCAGTGACCTGACAGGGAAAACTGAAGCTTTCTTT.

The V call is TRBV7-2, the J call TRBJ1-4; 8 bases are a match to TRBD1. With 0 bases clipped from V and 7 bases from J, the junction kept 4 bases outside the gene matches. The CDR3 sequence is 15 residues long. Germline V lookup: CDR1 SGHTA, CDR2 FQGNSA. In DNA form, the CDR3 reads TGTGCCAGCAGCTTAGCTTCCACAGGGGGTGAAAAACTGTTTTTT. Translated, it gives CASSLASTGGEKLFF.

The genes are TRBV29-1 and TRBJ2-7; D ambiguous. Trimming took off 5 bases at V and 0 bases at J, with 8 bases between the two ends. This CDR3 comprises 12 residues. In germline, CDR1 is SQVTM, CDR2 ANQGSEA. The CDR3 loop is CSVLDGSYEQYF. The CDR3 DNA reads as TGCAGCGTTTTGGACGGCTCCTACGAGCAGTACTTC.